This T cell receptor (beta chain) was profiled in a study of regulatory T cells in long-lasting Graves disease. Building the TCR beta libraries relied on iRepertoire HTBI primers, and CDR3 regions underwent Arm-PCR. TCRdb re-called the multiplex PCR reads with MiXCR, one entry per CDR3 protein. The sample lists some 330,000 distinct CDR3 sequences, less than 30% occurring once. Germline V gives CDR1 SEHNR, CDR2 FQNEAQ (reference sequence). V lost 1 base to trimming and J lost 3 bases; unmatched junction nucleotides: 4. The CDR3 runs 15 residues. The study's findings and limits: A reduction in accuracy may have resulted from the small sample size. TRBV28, TRBJ1-2 and TRBJ2-5 emerged as the favored segments in persistent disease.

Concerning this clonotype: Its antigen is unidentified.

Noted time point: persistent/refractory GD, antithyroid drugs over 5 years with positive TRAb. PBMCs provided the RNA from which the TCR library was made. Graves' disease diagnoses used American Thyroid Association guidelines. The origin of this receptor is a woman aged 40 to 50 with Graves disease. The starting material was peripheral blood mononuclear cells (PBMCs), obtained when the disease was refractory, from a patient treated with antithyroid drugs. This chain connects TRBV7-9 to TRBJ2-7; 9 bases are shared with TRBD2. The CDR3 loop reads CASSLGEREVYEQYF. CDR3 in DNA: TGTGCCAGCAGCTTAGGGGAGCGGGAGGTCTACGAGCAGTACTTC.